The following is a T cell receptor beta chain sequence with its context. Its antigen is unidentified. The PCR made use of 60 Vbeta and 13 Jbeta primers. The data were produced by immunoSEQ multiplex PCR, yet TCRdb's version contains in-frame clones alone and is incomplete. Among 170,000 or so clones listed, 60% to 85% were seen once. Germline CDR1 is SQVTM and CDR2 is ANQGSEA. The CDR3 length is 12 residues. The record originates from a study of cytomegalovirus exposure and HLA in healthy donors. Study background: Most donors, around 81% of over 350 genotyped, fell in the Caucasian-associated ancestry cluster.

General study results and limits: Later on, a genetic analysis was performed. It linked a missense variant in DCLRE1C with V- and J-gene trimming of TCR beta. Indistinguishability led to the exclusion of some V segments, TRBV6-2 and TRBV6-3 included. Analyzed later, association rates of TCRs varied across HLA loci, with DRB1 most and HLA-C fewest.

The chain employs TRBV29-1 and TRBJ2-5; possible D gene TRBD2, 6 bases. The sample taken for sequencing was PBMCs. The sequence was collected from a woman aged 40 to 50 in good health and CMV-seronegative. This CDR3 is CTISEGAETQYF. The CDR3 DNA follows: TGCACGATTTCGGAGGGAGCGGAGACCCAGTACTTC.